Listed here are 18 T cell receptor beta chains from one sample, sequenced in a study of identical twins listed by TCRdb under 2016. The library was built by means of 5' RACE. Sequenced using an Illumina HiSeq 2000. The public sequencing data were trimmed at Q25 with fastp and processed into clonotypes with MiXCR by TCRdb, which kept only in-frame beta chains. Entries that share a CDR3 protein sequence are merged under the most common genes and DNA. For this sample the table gives hundreds of thousands of distinct CDR3 sequences, of which over 8.5% were detected only once. The ten top clones hold more than 0.75% of the sample. This sample was also put to use in a study of yellow fever vaccine responses in identical twins.

Sequenced material: PBMCs. The receptors shown here come from a woman aged 18-29 years in good health.

This clonotype was seen only a few times. The rearrangement links TRBV7-2 to TRBJ1-5, with D possibly TRBD1 on 5 matching bases. This CDR3 has 14 residues. The germline V gene encodes CDR1 SGHTA and CDR2 FQGNSA. Deletions cut 1 base from V and 6 bases from J, with 10 bases between. CDR3 coding DNA: TGTGCCAGCAGCTTAGATCAGGGCCTTCAGCCCCAGCATTTT. Its protein product is CASSLDQGLQPQHF.

The chain combines TRBV9 with TRBJ2-7; 11 nucleotides match TRBD2. CDR1 is SGDLS and CDR2 is YYNGEE in the germline V gene. This CDR3 is 14 amino acids long. V shed 6 bases, J shed 3 bases, and the junction held 5 bases outside the gene matches. The CDR3 sequence: CASKGTSGFYEQYF. The CDR3 DNA is TGTGCCAGCAAGGGGACTAGCGGATTCTACGAGCAGTACTTC.

This clonotype was observed at least ten times. The chain links TRBV2 to TRBJ2-7, with D possibly being TRBD2 (6 bases). The CDR3 has 14 residues. V was pared by 8 bases and J by 2 bases, with 16 bases between. Germline V gene sequence: CDR1 SNHLY, CDR2 FYNNEI. The DNA of the CDR3 is TGTGCCAGCCGCAAGGGTAGCGGTACCTACGAGCAGTACTTC. This gives the protein CASRKGSGTYEQYF.

This clonotype was counted at least ten times. This chain uses TRBV7-8 with TRBJ2-1, with 11 bases lining up with TRBD2. This CDR3 comprises 16 residues. V shed 1 base and J 7 bases; nucleotides not matched to a gene: 6. The germline CDR1 and CDR2 sequences are SGHVS and FQNEAQ. The CDR3 DNA reads TGTGCCAGCAGCTTAGAGTTAGCGGGGGGGCCAAATGAGCAGTTCTTC. Protein sequence: CASSLELAGGPNEQFF.

This clonotype was found a few times. This chain joins TRBV6-2 or TRBV6-3 and TRBJ2-2; D is perhaps TRBD1 (6 bases). The V gene's germline CDR1 is MNHEY and CDR2 SVGEGT. V lost 4 bases and J 6 bases, leaving 12 bases between the germline ends. The CDR3 consists of 14 residues. CDR3 in DNA: TGTGCCAGCAGTTTCGCAGGGGTATCCGGGGAGCTGTTTTTT. Its translation: CASSFAGVSGELFF.

This clonotype was seen a few times. The V and J genes are TRBV19 and TRBJ1-1; D gene unclear. The germline V gene has CDR1 LNHDA and CDR2 SQIVND (reference sequence). CDR3 length equals 14 residues. V lost 5 bases and J 4 bases, leaving 14 bases between the germline ends. The CDR3 region is CASSFQATGTEAFF. In nucleotides, the CDR3 is TGTGCCAGTAGTTTTCAGGCGACGGGCACTGAAGCTTTCTTT.

This chain links TRBV12-3 or TRBV12-4 with TRBJ2-5; 7 bases map to TRBD2. J lost 4 bases, V lost 6 bases, and 8 bases had no gene match. The CDR3 contains 14 residues. DNA of the CDR3: TGTGCCAGCAGCCAGGGCGGGAGTTTAGAGACCCAGTACTTC. Translation: CASSQGGSLETQYF.

The chain employs TRBV6-5 and TRBJ1-4, with D possibly being TRBD1 (5 bases). The CDR3 has 15 residues. With 0 bases removed from V and 8 bases from J, the gap between germline ends came to 13 bases. Germline V gene lookup returns CDR1 MNHEY and CDR2 SVGAGI. CDR3 DNA sequence: TGTGCCAGCAGTTACTCGGAGCAGGGTGCCGAAAAACTGTTTTTT. Protein: CASSYSEQGAEKLFF.

This clonotype was counted a few times. The chain uses TRBV11-2 and TRBJ2-3; 12 nucleotides agree with TRBD2. Trimming removed 2 bases from V and 4 bases from J; junction bases left unmatched: 10. The germline V gene encodes CDR1 SGHAT and CDR2 FQNNGV. This CDR3 is built from 18 residues. The CDR3 sequence is CASSLNPWLAGGPDTQYF. The CDR3 DNA sequence: TGTGCCAGCAGCTTAAATCCCTGGCTAGCGGGAGGGCCAGATACGCAGTATTTT.

The chain joins TRBV30 to TRBJ2-5; D remains unclear. The CDR3 sequence is 12 residues long. Germline V gives CDR1 GTSNPN, CDR2 SVGIG (reference sequence). Trimming took 0 bases from V and 6 from J, leaving 8 bases between them. CDR3 nucleotides: TGTGCCTGGAGTGTACAAGGCCAGACCCAGTACTTC. Protein: CAWSVQGQTQYF.

The J gene is TRBJ2-7, the V gene TRBV12-3 or TRBV12-4; TRBD2 matches 11 bases. This CDR3 has 19 amino acids. V trimming: 0 bases; J trimming: 6 bases; junction bases outside the gene matches: 16. Written as DNA, the CDR3 is TGTGCCAGCAGTTTAGCGCTAATGGTTAGCGGGGGGGCCTTAAGCGAGCAGTACTTC. Protein product: CASSLALMVSGGALSEQYF.

The chain recombines TRBV20-1 with TRBJ1-1; D call uncertain. V was shortened by 0 bases and J by 4 bases, with 9 bases between the two germline ends. The germline CDR1 and CDR2 sequences are DFQATT and SNEGSKA (reference sequence). The CDR3 length is 13 residues. The CDR3, as DNA: TGCAGTGCTAGAGATAAGGTTAGCACTGAAGCTTTCTTT. It specifies CSARDKVSTEAFF.

This clonotype was found a few times. The genes are TRBV7-9 and TRBJ2-7; unclear D gene. V was trimmed by 0 bases and J by 5 bases, leaving 11 bases between them. The germline CDR1 and CDR2 sequences are SEHNR and FQNEAQ (reference sequence). CDR3 length: 14 residues. The CDR3 is CASSLAINPDEQYF. CDR3 coding DNA: TGTGCCAGCAGCTTAGCGATTAACCCGGACGAGCAGTACTTC. Complete variable domain (other parts from reference TRBV7-9 and TRBJ2-7): DTGVSQNPRHKITKRGQNVTFRCDPISEHNRLYWYRQTLGQGPEFLTYFQNEAQLEKSRLLSDRFSAERPKGSFSTLEIQRTEQGDSAMYLCASSLAINPDEQYFGPGTRLTVT.

This clonotype was seen only a few times. The V and J genes are TRBV7-9 and TRBJ2-1; TRBD2 is a possible D gene (6 bases). This CDR3 is 12 amino acids long. Between the trimmed V and J ends, which lost 3 bases and 10 bases, there was a span of 10 bases. From germline, CDR1 is SEHNR and CDR2 FQNEAQ (reference sequence). The chain's CDR3 is CASSLNRGEQFF. The CDR3 region has the DNA TGTGCCAGCAGCTTGAACCGGGGGGAGCAGTTCTTC.

This clonotype was counted ten times or more. The J gene is TRBJ2-4, the V gene TRBV7-9; 12 bases agree with TRBD1. The germline CDR1 and CDR2 sequences are SEHNR and FQNEAQ (reference sequence). The CDR3 totals 14 residues. J lost 7 bases, V lost 4 bases, and 2 bases had no gene match. The CDR3 loop reads CASSSGTGGNIQYF. CDR3 coding DNA: TGTGCCAGCAGCTCCGGGACAGGGGGCAACATTCAGTACTTC.

This clonotype was counted between two and nine times. The CDR3 DNA follows: TGTGCCAGCAGTGAGCCGGGATATGGCTACACCTTC. This sequence encodes CASSEPGYGYTF. The chain employs TRBV6-1 and TRBJ1-2; D uncertain. The germline gives CDR1 MNHNS, CDR2 SASEGT. The CDR3 extends over 12 amino acids. V was trimmed by 3 bases and J by 5 bases, leaving 7 bases between them.

Only a few counts were recorded for this clonotype. The V gene is TRBV7-3, the J gene TRBJ2-3; 7 bases align to TRBD2. This CDR3 contains 16 residues. Losses at the gene ends were 1 base for V and 4 bases for J; bases not matched to a gene: 8. In germline, CDR1 is SGHTA, CDR2 FQGTGA. The CDR3 coding sequence is TGTGCCAGCAGCTTAATGGGCGGGGGTGTAGCAGATACGCAGTATTTT. Amino acids: CASSLMGGGVADTQYF. Using reference TRBV7-3 and TRBJ2-3 for the parts outside the CDR3, the full variable domain is GAGVSQTPSNKVTEKGKYVELRCDPISGHTALYWYRQSLGQGPEFLIYFQGTGAADDSGLPNDRFFAVRPEGSVSTLKIQRTERGDSAVYLCASSLMGGGVADTQYFGPGTRLTVL.

This clonotype has more than one count but fewer than ten. V is TRBV9 and J is TRBJ2-6, with 8 bases matching TRBD1. There are 18 residues in the CDR3. From germline, CDR1 is SGDLS and CDR2 YYNGEE. V lost 3 bases, J lost 2 bases, and 10 bases stayed unmatched. The CDR3 DNA is TGTGCCAGCAGCGCCCGGACAGGGCTAACGCCTGGGGCCAACGTCCTGACTTTC. Translated: CASSARTGLTPGANVLTF.